This TCR beta chain is drawn from a study of beta chain features in type 1 diabetes. As to this clone: Its antigen is not identified.

Sequencing targeted expressed TCRB transcripts, as all isolated RNA had been reverse transcribed. The assay was immunoSEQ multiplex PCR, and TCRdb's table has in-frame clones only and misses some. Of 230,000 or so clones in the sample, roughly 17% were seen once. This CDR3 spans 18 amino acids. V lost 6 bases and J lost 5; bases outside the gene matches: 15. Per the germline V gene, CDR1 is MDHEN and CDR2 is SYDVKM. Study outcomes and limitations: There was a moderate but significant shortening of TCRB CDR3s in all four CD4+ subsets of Type 1 diabetes patients. Patients' naive, central memory and regulatory TCRB repertoires appeared more alike than those of healthy donors.

The sequenced sample consisted of naive CD4+ T cells from blood. The receptor was derived from a young man with type 1 diabetes. The chain uses TRBV28 and TRBJ2-3; 12 positions match TRBD1. The chain's CDR3 is CASSPLYSGTGGVDTQYF. The CDR3 DNA sequence: TGTGCCAGCAGCCCCCTATATTCCGGGACAGGGGGCGTAGATACGCAGTATTTT.